The clone carrying this T cell receptor beta chain has only a few counts. The CDR3 is 14 residues long. Germline V gene sequence: CDR1 MDHEN, CDR2 SYDVKM. V lost 8 bases and J lost 4; bases outside the gene matches: 11. This entry comes from a study of blood T cell repertoires in COVID-19. TCRdb keeps only in-frame clones here, not all; method: immunoSEQ multiplex PCR. The profile shows around 300,000 clones, around 90% of them singletons. Sequences were obtained from peripheral blood. The clonotype was recovered from a man between 18 and 29 years old with active or convalescent COVID-19. V and J are TRBV28 and TRBJ2-7; TRBD2 agrees at 7 bases. The CDR3 region is CASSSGGRGYEQYF. The CDR3 region has the DNA TGTGCCAGCTCAAGTGGGGGGAGGGGTTACGAGCAGTACTTC.